The rows below give T cell receptor beta chains drawn from one sample of a study of CD8+ T cells in alopecia areata. Data came from immunoSEQ multiplex PCR; TCRdb stores just in-frame clones and leaves some out. The sample consists of about 160,000 clones, less than 70% of them appearing once. Sequencing used CD4+ T cells sorted from blood, obtained at week 4, from a patient treated with tofacitinib. All receptors derive from a human donor with alopecia areata. Both conserved end residues are trimmed from each CDR3.

>TRBV2|TRBJ2-5
ASIGGEETQY
>TRBV4-2|TRBJ2-5
ASSQAERGGQETQY
>TRBV30|TRBJ1-2
AWSVQGHYGYT
>TRBV18|TRBJ2-5
ASSPLGQQETQY
>TRBV6-1|TRBJ1-5
ASSDWDQPQH
>TRBV10-3|TRBJ1-6
AISEVSTNSPLH
>TRBV12-5|TRBJ2-5
ASGLSSGGPRQETQY
>TRBV5-6|TRBJ1-5
ASSREGRQPQH
>TRBV19|TRBJ2-5
ASSGSKQETQY
>TRBV29-1|TRBJ2-3
SVHDRGDSTDTQY
>TRBV10-3|TRBJ2-1
AISVERGLPGDEQF
>TRBV29-1|TRBJ1-5
SAGQGSNQPQH
>TRBV9|TRBJ2-7
ASSARQGNTGEQY
>TRBV30|TRBJ2-7
AWSSRGPGEQY
>TRBV9|TRBJ1-3
ASSWDSGGNTIY
>TRBV5-1|TRBJ2-1
ASSPPGQETGEQF
>TRBV5-1|TRBJ2-2
ASSFGGNTGELF
>TRBV29-1|TRBJ2-5
SVAGGGPTGTQY
>TRBV30|TRBJ2-5
AWSRGIGRETQY
>TRBV10-3|TRBJ2-7
AISEQGPGEQY
>TRBV29-1|TRBJ2-3
SVNLAGGDTQY
>TRBV4-1|TRBJ2-7
ASSQDQGSPIDEQY
>TRBV30|TRBJ2-3
AWSPSTDTQY
>TRBV4-3|TRBJ2-7
ASSQGSRLAGGGYEQY
>TRBV19|TRBJ2-3
ATRDRSTDTQY
>TRBV27|TRBJ2-5
ASKGSRETQY
>TRBV30|TRBJ2-7
AWSVKWSQGGEQY
>TRBV11-1|TRBJ2-7
ASSLGGAGYYEQY
>TRBV30|TRBJ2-7
AWRGGTYEQY
>TRBV7-2|TRBJ2-2
ASSLRVGELF
>TRBV5-1|TRBJ2-5
ASSNPQGNQETQY
>TRBV6-1|TRBJ2-5
ASSYGETQY
>TRBV10-3|TRBJ1-5
AISVGGGEGQPQH
>TRBV7-3|TRBJ1-6
ASSLYRDSPLH
>TRBV19|TRBJ2-7
ASSIGNSYEQY
>TRBV5-6|TRBJ2-3
ASSTGTGHTDTQY
>TRBV2|TRBJ1-5
ASSGEKRNQPQH
>TRBV2|TRBJ2-3
ASRIRGTQY
>TRBV25-1|TRBJ2-7
ASSEFDEQY
>TRBV2|TRBJ2-3
ASSEDSAYTQY
>TRBV6-6|TRBJ2-5
ASSNAGGRETQY
>TRBV4-1|TRBJ1-4
ASSQVSSPVATNEKLF
>TRBV6-5|TRBJ2-1
ASSSRTGFYNEQF
>TRBV10-3|TRBJ1-6
AIKSSLSSPLH
>TRBV2|TRBJ1-2
ASSDRGYT
>TRBV4-2|TRBJ2-6
ASSPEPNSGANVLT